Listed here is a single T cell receptor (beta chain). Its target is unknown. The CDR3 contains 14 residues. Trimming left V 5 bases short and J 4 bases short, with 14 bases between. Germline CDR1 SGHTA, CDR2 FQGTGA. From the 5' RACE reads, TCRdb called clonotypes with MiXCR, one entry per CDR3 protein. This sample has approximately 300,000 distinct CDR3 sequences, with 9.5% to 12% found just once. The record originates from a study of T cells after yellow fever vaccination. Overall study: Fractions containing few cells were prepared with SMART-Seq v4 Ultra Low Input.

The study, taken as a whole, reports: Among all clonotypes, a small share was observed in both CD4 and CD8 compartments. The study found a weaker secondary response that peaked faster, day 5 versus 15. Abundant bulk-derived clonotypes could contaminate FACS-sorted repertoires.

This TCR was sampled from a man aged 18 to 30 who received the YFV17D yellow fever vaccine. Sequenced material: CD4+ T cells sorted from PBMCs, taken 45 days after the yellow fever booster vaccination. The rearrangement links TRBV7-3 to TRBJ1-2, with D possibly matching TRBD1 (6 bases). As DNA, the CDR3 is TGTGCCAGCAGCCTATTCCAGGGGAGCTATGGCTACACCTTC. Translating gives CASSLFQGSYGYTF.